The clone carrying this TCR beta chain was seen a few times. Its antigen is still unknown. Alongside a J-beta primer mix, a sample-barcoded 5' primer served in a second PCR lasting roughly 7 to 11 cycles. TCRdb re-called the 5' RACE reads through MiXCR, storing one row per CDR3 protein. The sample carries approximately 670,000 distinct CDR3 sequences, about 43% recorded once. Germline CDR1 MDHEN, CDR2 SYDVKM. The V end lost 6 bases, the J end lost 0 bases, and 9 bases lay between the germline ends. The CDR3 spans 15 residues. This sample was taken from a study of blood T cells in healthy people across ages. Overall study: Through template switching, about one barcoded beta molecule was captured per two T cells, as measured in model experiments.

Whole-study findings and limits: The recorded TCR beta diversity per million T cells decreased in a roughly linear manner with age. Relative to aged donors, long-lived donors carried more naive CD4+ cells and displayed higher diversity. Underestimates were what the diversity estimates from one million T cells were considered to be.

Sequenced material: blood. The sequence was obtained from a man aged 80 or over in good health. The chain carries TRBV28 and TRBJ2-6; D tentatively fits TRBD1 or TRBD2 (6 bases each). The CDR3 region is CASRGGSSGANVLTF. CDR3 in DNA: TGTGCCAGCAGAGGGGGGAGCTCTGGGGCCAACGTCCTGACTTTC.